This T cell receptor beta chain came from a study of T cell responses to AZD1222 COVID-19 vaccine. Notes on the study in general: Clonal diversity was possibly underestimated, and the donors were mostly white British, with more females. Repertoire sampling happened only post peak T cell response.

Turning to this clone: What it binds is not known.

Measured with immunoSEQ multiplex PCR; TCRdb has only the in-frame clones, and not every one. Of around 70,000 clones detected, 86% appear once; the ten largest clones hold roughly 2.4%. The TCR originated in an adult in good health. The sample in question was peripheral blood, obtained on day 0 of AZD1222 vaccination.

DNA of the CDR3: TGTGCCAGCTCCGGGGGTTATGGCTACACCTTC. Its translation is CASSGGYGYTF. The chain uses TRBV3-1 (or the pseudogene TRBV3-2) and TRBJ1-2; TRBD1 might be the D (5 bases). The CDR3 is 11 residues long. Trimming took off 8 bases at V and 5 bases at J, with 9 bases between the two ends. CDR1 is LGHDT and CDR2 is YNNKEL in the germline V gene (reference sequence).